Presented here are 19 T cell receptor beta chains from one specimen sequenced in a study of shared clonotypes between healthy human individuals. The data were produced by immunoSEQ multiplex PCR, yet TCRdb's version contains in-frame clones alone and is incomplete. The sample has approximately 1.5 million clones, less than 99% seen once. The specimen was naive CD4+ T cells sorted from blood. Regarding subset: CD45RA+ positively selected. Receptors were obtained from a man younger than 45 in good health.

The CDR3 bases are TGTGCCAGCAGCTTAGGCACAGGGGGCATGAACACTGAAGCTTTCTTT. The encoded protein is CASSLGTGGMNTEAFF. The chain uses TRBV7-9 and TRBJ1-1, with 9 bases matching TRBD1. Losses at the gene ends were 1 base for V and 0 bases for J; bases not matched to a gene: 3. Germline-derived CDR1 and CDR2 are SEHNR and FQNEAQ (reference sequence). This CDR3 has 16 amino acids.

The chain uses TRBV12-2 and TRBJ2-5; TRBD2, the D gene given by the table, was not confirmed from the DNA. TRBV12-2 is a pseudogene. This CDR3 contains 17 residues. The DNA for the CDR3 is TGTGCAAGTCGCTTAGCGGGGACTAGCGGGAGCAGAGAGACCCAGTACTTC. Translated, it gives CASRLAGTSGSRETQYF.

The chain employs TRBV28 and TRBJ2-2, with 7 bases that match TRBD1. Trimming cost V 1 base and J 2 bases; bases outside gene matches: 4. The CDR3 consists of 16 residues. Germline values: CDR1 MDHEN, CDR2 SYDVKM. The CDR3: CASSLFRDSNTGELFF. For the CDR3, the DNA is TGTGCCAGCAGTTTATTCAGGGACAGTAACACCGGGGAGCTGTTTTTT.

V is TRBV6-1 and J is TRBJ2-5; D assignment may be TRBD1 or TRBD2 (5 bases each). V lost 7 bases, J lost 5 bases, and 14 bases lay in between. Germline CDR1 reads MNHNS; CDR2 reads SASEGT. CDR3 length: 13 amino acids. The CDR3 loop is CASIRGVGETQYF. CDR3 coding DNA: TGTGCCAGCATAAGAGGGGTTGGGGAGACCCAGTACTTC.

This clone was detected once. This chain joins TRBV29-1 and TRBJ1-1; no reliable D call. Trimming left V 5 bases short and J 0 bases short, with 10 bases between. CDR1 SQVTM and CDR2 ANQGSEA come from the germline V gene. The CDR3 runs 13 residues. CDR3 coding DNA: TGCAGCGTTTGTGGTAGGATGAACACTGAAGCTTTCTTT. As protein: CSVCGRMNTEAFF.

The V gene is TRBV4-1, the J gene TRBJ1-2, with TRBD1 matching 7 bases. Germline V gene sequence: CDR1 MGHRA, CDR2 YSYEKL. Trimming took 6 bases from V and 4 from J; bases not matched to a gene: 11. There are 15 residues in the CDR3. CDR3 in DNA: TGCGCCAGCAGAGAAACCGGGACAGAAATCTATGGCTACACCTTC. Protein product: CASRETGTEIYGYTF.

This chain links TRBV7-9 with TRBJ1-2; the D gene is possibly TRBD1 (5 bases). The CDR3 is made up of 14 amino acids. Trimming left V 5 bases short and J 4 bases short, with 14 bases between. Germline V gives CDR1 SEHNR, CDR2 FQNEAQ (reference sequence). CDR3 amino acids: CASSPSPGSYGYTF. CDR3 bases: TGTGCCAGCAGCCCGTCCCCAGGGAGCTATGGCTACACCTTC.

Points on this clone: Germline is not matched at one junction end, which may reflect a read error. The same CDR3 can be traced to other DNA sequences in this sample. The chain employs TRBV7-9 and TRBJ1-1; D may be TRBD1 (6 bases). CDR1 SEHNR and CDR2 FQNEAQ come from the germline V gene (reference sequence). The CDR3 spans 11 residues. The CDR3 protein is CASSWDTEAFF. DNA of the CDR3: TGTGCCAGCAGCTGGGACACCGAAGCTTTCTTT.

This rearrangement joins TRBV4-1 to TRBJ1-2; no clear D gene. Deletions cut 4 bases from V and 0 bases from J, with 12 bases between. Per the germline V gene, CDR1 is MGHRA and CDR2 is YSYEKL. This CDR3 spans 15 amino acids. The CDR3 coding sequence is TGCGCCAGCAGCCCATCAGATGCTGCTAACTATGGCTACACCTTC. Translating gives CASSPSDAANYGYTF.

The table lists this clone with a count of one. This chain connects TRBV27 to TRBJ2-5; 12 bases line up with TRBD2. This CDR3 contains 14 residues. After removal of 7 bases from V and 4 bases from J, the junction contained 4 bases not matched to a gene. CDR1 MNHEY and CDR2 SMNVEV come from the germline V gene (reference sequence). The CDR3 DNA follows: TGTGCCAGCAAACTAGCGGGAGGAGGAGAGACCCAGTACTTC. The encoded protein is CASKLAGGGETQYF.

The chain uses TRBV20-1 and TRBJ2-1; no clear D. Germline V gene data show CDR1 as DFQATT and CDR2 as SNEGSKA (reference sequence). Trimming cost V 6 bases and J 7 bases, with 10 bases left between them. This CDR3 region has 11 residues. CDR3 sequence reads: CSAQRVNEQFF. The CDR3 DNA follows: TGCAGTGCGCAAAGAGTAAATGAGCAGTTCTTC.

This chain connects TRBV25-1 to TRBJ2-3; maybe TRBD2 (6 bases). V lost 2 bases, J lost 0 bases, and 15 bases lay in between. Looked up from germline, CDR1 is MGHDK and CDR2 is SYGVNS. This CDR3 contains 17 residues. CDR3 region: CASSEKYGGPSTDTQYF. The CDR3 region has the DNA TGTGCCAGCAGTGAAAAATACGGGGGACCGAGCACAGATACGCAGTATTTT.

V usage is TRBV19 and J usage is TRBJ2-7; TRBD2 matches at 8 bases. With V trimmed by 4 bases and J by 4 bases, 3 bases remained unmatched. Per germline, CDR1 LNHDA and CDR2 SQIVND (reference sequence). The CDR3 is 13 amino acids. CDR3 nucleotides: TGTGCCAGTAGTAATTTAGCGGGGTACGAGCAGTACTTC. Translating gives CASSNLAGYEQYF.

V gene TRBV4-1 combines with J gene TRBJ2-3; the match to TRBD2 covers 10 bases. Germline values: CDR1 MGHRA, CDR2 YSYEKL. The CDR3 consists of 15 residues. Losses at the gene ends were 2 bases for V and 6 bases for J; bases not matched to a gene: 5. The CDR3 DNA reads TGCGCCAGCAGCCAACTAGCGGGAGCTAGGGATACGCAGTATTTT. This gives the protein CASSQLAGARDTQYF.

The chain joins TRBV7-2 to TRBJ1-2; maybe TRBD1 (5 bases). Between the trimmed V and J ends, which lost 0 bases and 5 bases, there was a span of 19 bases. Per the germline V gene, CDR1 is SGHTA and CDR2 is FQGNSA. The CDR3 has 17 residues. The CDR3, as DNA: TGTGCCAGCAGCTTAGCTGTGCGAACAGGTTCTGTATATGGCTACACCTTC. Translation: CASSLAVRTGSVYGYTF.

J is TRBJ1-1 and V is TRBV5-6; no clear D. Trimming left V 3 bases short and J 7 bases short, with 10 bases between. The germline gives CDR1 SGHDT, CDR2 YYEEEE. The CDR3 totals 12 residues. The CDR3 spells CASSYGRNEAFF. In DNA form, the CDR3 reads TGTGCCAGCAGCTATGGACGGAATGAAGCTTTCTTT.

This chain connects TRBV18 to TRBJ1-5; no reliable D call. V was shortened by 6 bases and J by 4 bases, with 13 bases between the two germline ends. CDR1 and CDR2 from the germline V gene are KGHSH and LQKENI. This CDR3 region has 14 residues. CDR3 sequence (DNA): TGTGCCAGCTCCATGGCGGACGGTAATCAGCCCCAGCATTTT. Translation gives CASSMADGNQPQHF.

The chain has TRBV7-6 and TRBJ2-2; perhaps TRBD2 as D (6 bases). The CDR3 sequence is 19 residues long. Germline values: CDR1 SGHVS, CDR2 FNYEAQ. The V and J ends lost 5 bases and 1 base respectively, with 23 bases between them. The CDR3 spells CASSLIPLATGLNTGELFF. Written as DNA, the CDR3 is TGTGCCAGCAGCCTCATCCCACTAGCTACCGGTTTGAACACCGGGGAGCTGTTTTTT.

This clone was seen just once. The chain uses TRBV5-1 and TRBJ2-1, with 9 positions matching TRBD2. After removal of 0 bases from V and 5 bases from J, the junction contained 6 bases not matched to a gene. This CDR3 region has 16 residues. Germline V CDR1 and CDR2: SGHRS, YFSETQ. Written as DNA, the CDR3 is TGCGCCAGCAGCTTGGATCGCCTAGCGGGGAACAATGAGCAGTTCTTC. Its protein product is CASSLDRLAGNNEQFF.